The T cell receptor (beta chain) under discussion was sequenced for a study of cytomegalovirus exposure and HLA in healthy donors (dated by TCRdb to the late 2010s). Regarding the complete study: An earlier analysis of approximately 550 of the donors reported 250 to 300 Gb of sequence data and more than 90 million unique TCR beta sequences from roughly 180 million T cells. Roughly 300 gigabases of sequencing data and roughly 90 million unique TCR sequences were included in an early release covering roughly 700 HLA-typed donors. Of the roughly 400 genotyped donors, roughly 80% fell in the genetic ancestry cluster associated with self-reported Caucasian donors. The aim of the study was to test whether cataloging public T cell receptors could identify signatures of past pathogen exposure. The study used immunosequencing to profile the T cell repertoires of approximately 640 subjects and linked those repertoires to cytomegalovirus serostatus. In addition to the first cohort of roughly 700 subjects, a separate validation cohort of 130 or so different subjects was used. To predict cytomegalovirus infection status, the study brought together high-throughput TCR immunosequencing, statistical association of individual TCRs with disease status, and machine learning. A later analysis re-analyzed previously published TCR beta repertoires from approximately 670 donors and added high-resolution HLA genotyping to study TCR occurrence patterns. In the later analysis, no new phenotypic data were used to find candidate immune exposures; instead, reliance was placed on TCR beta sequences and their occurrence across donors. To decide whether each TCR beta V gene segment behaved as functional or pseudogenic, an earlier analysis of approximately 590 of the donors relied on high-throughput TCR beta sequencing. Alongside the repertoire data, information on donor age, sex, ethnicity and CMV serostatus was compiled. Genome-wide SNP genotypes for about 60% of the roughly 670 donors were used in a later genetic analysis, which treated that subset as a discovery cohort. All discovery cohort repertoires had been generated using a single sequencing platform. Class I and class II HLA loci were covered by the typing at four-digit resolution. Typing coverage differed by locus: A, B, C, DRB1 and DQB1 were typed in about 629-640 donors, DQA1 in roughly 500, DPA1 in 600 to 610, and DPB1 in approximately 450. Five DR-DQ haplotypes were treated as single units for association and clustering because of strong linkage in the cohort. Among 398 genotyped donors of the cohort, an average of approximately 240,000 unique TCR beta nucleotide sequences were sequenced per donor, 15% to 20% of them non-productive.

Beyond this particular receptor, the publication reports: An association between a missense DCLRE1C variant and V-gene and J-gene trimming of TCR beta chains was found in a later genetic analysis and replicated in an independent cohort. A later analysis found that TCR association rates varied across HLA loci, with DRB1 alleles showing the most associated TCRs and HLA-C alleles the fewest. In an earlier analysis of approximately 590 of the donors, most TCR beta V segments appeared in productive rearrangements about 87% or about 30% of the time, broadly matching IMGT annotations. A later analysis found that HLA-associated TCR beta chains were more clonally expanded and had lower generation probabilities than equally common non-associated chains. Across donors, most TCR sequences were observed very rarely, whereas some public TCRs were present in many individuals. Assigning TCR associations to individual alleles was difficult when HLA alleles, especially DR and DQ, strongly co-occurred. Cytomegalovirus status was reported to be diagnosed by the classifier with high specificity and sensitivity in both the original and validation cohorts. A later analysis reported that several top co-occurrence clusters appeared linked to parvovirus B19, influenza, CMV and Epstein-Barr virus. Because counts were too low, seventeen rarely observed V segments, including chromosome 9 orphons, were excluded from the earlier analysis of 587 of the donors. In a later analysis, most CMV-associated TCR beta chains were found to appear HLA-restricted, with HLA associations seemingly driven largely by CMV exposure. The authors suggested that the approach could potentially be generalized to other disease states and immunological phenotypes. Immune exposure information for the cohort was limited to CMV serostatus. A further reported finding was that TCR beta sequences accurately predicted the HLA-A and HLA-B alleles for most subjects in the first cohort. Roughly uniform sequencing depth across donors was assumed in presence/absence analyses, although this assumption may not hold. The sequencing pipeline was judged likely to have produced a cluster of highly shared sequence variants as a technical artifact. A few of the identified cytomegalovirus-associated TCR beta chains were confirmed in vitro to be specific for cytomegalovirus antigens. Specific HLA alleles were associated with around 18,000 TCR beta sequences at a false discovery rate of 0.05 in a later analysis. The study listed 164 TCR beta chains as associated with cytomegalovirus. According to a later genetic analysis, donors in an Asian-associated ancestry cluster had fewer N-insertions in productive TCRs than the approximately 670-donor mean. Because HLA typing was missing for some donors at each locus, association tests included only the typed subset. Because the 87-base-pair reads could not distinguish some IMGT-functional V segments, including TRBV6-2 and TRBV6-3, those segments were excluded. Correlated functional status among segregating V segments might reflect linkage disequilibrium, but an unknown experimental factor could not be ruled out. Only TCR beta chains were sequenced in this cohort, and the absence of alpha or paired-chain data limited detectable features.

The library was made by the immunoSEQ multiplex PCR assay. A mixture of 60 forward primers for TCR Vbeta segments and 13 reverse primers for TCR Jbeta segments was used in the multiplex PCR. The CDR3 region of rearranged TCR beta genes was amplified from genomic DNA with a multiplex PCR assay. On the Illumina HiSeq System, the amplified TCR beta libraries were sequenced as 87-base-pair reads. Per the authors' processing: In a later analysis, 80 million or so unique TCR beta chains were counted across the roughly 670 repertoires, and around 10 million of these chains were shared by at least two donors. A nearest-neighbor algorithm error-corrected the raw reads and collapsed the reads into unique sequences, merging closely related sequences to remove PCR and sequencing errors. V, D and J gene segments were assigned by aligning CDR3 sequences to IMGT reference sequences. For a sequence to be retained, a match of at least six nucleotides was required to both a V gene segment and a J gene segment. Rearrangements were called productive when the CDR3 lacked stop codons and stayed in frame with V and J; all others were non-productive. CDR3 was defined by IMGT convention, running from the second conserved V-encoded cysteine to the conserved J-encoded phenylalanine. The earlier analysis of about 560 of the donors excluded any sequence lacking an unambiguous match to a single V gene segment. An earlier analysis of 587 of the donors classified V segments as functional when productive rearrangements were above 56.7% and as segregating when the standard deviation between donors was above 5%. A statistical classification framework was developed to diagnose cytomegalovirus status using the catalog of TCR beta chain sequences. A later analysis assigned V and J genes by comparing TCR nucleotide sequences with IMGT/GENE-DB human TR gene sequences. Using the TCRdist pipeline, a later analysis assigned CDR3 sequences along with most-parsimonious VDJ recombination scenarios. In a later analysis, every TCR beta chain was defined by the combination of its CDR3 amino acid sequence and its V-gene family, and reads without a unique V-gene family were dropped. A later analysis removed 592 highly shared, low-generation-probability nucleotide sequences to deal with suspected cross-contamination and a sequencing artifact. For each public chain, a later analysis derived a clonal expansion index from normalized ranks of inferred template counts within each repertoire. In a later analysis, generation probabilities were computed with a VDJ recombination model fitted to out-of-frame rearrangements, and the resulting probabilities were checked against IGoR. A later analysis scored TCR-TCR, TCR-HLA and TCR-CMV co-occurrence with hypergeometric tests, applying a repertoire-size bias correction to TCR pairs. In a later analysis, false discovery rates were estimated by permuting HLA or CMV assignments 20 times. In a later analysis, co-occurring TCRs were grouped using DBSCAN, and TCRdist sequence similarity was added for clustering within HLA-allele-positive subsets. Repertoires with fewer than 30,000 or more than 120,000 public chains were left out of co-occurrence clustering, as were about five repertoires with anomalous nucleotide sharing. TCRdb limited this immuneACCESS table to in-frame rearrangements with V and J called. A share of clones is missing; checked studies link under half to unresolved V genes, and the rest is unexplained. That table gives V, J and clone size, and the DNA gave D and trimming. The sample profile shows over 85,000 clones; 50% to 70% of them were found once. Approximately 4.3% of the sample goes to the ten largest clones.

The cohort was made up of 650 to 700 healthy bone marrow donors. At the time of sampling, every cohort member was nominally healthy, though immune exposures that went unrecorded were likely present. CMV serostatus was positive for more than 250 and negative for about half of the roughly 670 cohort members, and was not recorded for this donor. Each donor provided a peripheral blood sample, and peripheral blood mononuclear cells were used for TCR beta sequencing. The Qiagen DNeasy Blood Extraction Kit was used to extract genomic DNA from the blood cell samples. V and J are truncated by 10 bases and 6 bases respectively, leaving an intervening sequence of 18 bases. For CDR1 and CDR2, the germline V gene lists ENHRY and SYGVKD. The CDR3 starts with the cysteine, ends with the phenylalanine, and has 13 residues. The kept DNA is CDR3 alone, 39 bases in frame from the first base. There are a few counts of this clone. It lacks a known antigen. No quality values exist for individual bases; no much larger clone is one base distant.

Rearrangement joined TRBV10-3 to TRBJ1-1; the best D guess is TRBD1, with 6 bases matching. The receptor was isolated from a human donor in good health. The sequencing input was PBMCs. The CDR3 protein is CATGGPRQSEAFF. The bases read TGTGCCACTGGGGGCCCGAGACAGTCTGAAGCTTTCTTT.